A single sample gave rise to the 10 T cell receptor beta chains below, sequenced in a study of identical twins. From the 5' RACE reads, TCRdb called clonotypes with MiXCR, one entry per CDR3 protein. The sample contains just over 500,000 distinct CDR3 sequences, less than 25% of which appear only once. These data also formed part of another study, on T cells expressing NK-cell markers.

Material: CD4+ T cells sorted from blood. The origin of the receptors is a woman between 18 and 30 years old in good health.

This clonotype was recorded many times. V is TRBV5-1 and J is TRBJ1-1, with 9 bases that match TRBD1. This CDR3 region has 13 residues. V lost 2 bases and J lost 5; bases outside the gene matches: 1. Germline V gene lookup returns CDR1 SGHRS and CDR2 YFSETQ. For the CDR3, the DNA is TGCGCCAGCAGCTTCGGGACAGGGACTGAAGCTTTCTTT. The encoded protein is CASSFGTGTEAFF. Full variable domain (remainder filled in from reference TRBV5-1 and TRBJ1-1): KAGVTQTPRYLIKTRGQQVTLSCSPISGHRSVSWYQQTPGQGLQFLFEYFSETQRNKGNFPGRFSGRQFSNSRSEMNVSTLELGDSALYLCASSFGTGTEAFFGQGTRLTVV.

This clonotype showed up just a few times. The CDR3 DNA follows: TGCAGTGCTAGCGTCCTTTCAGGCTCCGGGGAGCTGTTTTTT. Its protein is CSASVLSGSGELFF. J is TRBJ2-2 and V is TRBV20-1; D unresolved. The CDR3 totals 14 residues. With 3 bases removed from V and 6 bases from J, the gap between germline ends came to 14 bases. Germline CDR1 is DFQATT and CDR2 is SNEGSKA (reference sequence).

The rearrangement joins TRBV12-3 or TRBV12-4 to TRBJ2-3; D tentatively fits TRBD1 or TRBD2 (6 bases each). The length of the CDR3 is 14 residues. The ends were cut back, 8 bases at V and 6 bases at J, with 18 bases in the middle. The CDR3 nucleotides are TGTGCCAGCGCTCGAGGAGGGGGGCCCGATACGCAGTATTTT. Protein: CASARGGGPDTQYF.

This clonotype came up many times. The chain recombines TRBV29-1 with TRBJ2-3, with 13 bases matching TRBD2. Germline lookup yields CDR1 SQVTM and CDR2 ANQGSEA. V lost 8 bases to trimming and J lost 3 bases; unmatched junction nucleotides: 8. The CDR3 extends over 15 amino acids. CDR3 sequence reads: CSITGLAGVTDTQYF. The CDR3 coding sequence is TGCAGCATTACAGGACTAGCGGGAGTGACAGATACGCAGTATTTT.

This sequence joins TRBV5-6 and TRBJ2-5; 8 bases fit TRBD1. V trimming: 4 bases; J trimming: 6 bases; junction bases outside the gene matches: 8. Germline lookup yields CDR1 SGHDT and CDR2 YYEEEE. CDR3 length: 14 amino acids. CDR3 coding DNA: TGTGCCAGCAGCCTATGGACAGGGTCCAAGACCCAGTACTTC. This sequence encodes CASSLWTGSKTQYF.

This clonotype was seen many times. Mismatch with germline at one junction end may stem from a read error. The gene calls are TRBV12-3 or TRBV12-4 and TRBJ2-1; D is unclear. This CDR3 has 11 amino acids. The CDR3 nucleotides are TGTGCCAGCAGCTTAGGCAATGAGCAGTTCTTC. It codes for CASSLGNEQFF.

This chain joins TRBV3-1 and TRBJ2-1; D gene ambiguous. CDR3 size: 13 residues. Trimming removed 4 bases from V and 12 bases from J, with 16 bases in between. The germline V gene has CDR1 LGHDT and CDR2 YNNKEL (reference sequence). CDR3 residues: CASSPSRSLGQFF. The CDR3 nucleotides read TGTGCCAGCAGCCCGAGTCGTAGTCTTGGGCAGTTCTTC.

This clonotype was counted between two and nine times. The chain uses TRBV20-1 and TRBJ2-1; 8 bases match TRBD2. Trimming at V came to 5 bases and at J to 7 bases, leaving 10 bases not matched to a gene. Germline loops: CDR1 DFQATT, CDR2 SNEGSKA (reference sequence). This CDR3 comprises 14 residues. The DNA of the CDR3 is TGCAGTGCTCCCAAGGGAAGCGGGGGAAATGAGCAGTTCTTC. This encodes CSAPKGSGGNEQFF.

The chain carries TRBV2 and TRBJ2-2; 10 nucleotides match TRBD2. J was trimmed by 8 bases and V by 2 bases; bases with no gene match: 8. This CDR3 is built from 16 residues. From germline, CDR1 is SNHLY and CDR2 FYNNEI. The CDR3 DNA sequence: TGTGCCAGCAGTGAAAGGCTAGCGGGAGTATCGGGGGAGCTGTTTTTT. Its protein is CASSERLAGVSGELFF.

The V gene is TRBV6-5, the J gene TRBJ2-5; 8 positions match TRBD1. Germline CDR1 and CDR2: MNHEY and SVGAGI. V lost 4 bases, J lost 4 bases, and 8 bases stayed unmatched. The CDR3 is 15 residues long. CDR3 bases: TGTGCCAGCAGTTCCCAGGACAGGGTGAGAGAGACCCAGTACTTC. It specifies CASSSQDRVRETQYF.